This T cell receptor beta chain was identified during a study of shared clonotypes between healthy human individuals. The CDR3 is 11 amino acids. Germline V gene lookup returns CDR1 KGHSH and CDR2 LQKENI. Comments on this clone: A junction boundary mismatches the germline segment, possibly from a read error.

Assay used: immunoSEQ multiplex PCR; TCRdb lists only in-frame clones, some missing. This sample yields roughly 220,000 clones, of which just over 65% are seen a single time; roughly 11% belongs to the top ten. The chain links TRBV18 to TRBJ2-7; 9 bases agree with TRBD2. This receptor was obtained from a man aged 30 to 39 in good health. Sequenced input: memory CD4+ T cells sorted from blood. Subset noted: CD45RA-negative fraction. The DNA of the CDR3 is TGTGCCAGCTCACTGGCGGGAGGGATGAACTTC. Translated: CASSLAGGMNF.